A single sample is the source of the 24 T cell receptor beta chains below, sequenced in a study of identical twins. TCRdb analysed the 5' RACE reads with MiXCR anew, one entry per CDR3 protein. The sample holds around 530,000 distinct CDR3 sequences, roughly 15% seen once. These data are also associated with another study on yellow fever vaccine responses in identical twins.

Sequencing was carried out using CD4+ T cells sorted from blood. The source of these receptors is a woman in her late teens or twenties in good health.

This clonotype has just a few counts. This chain joins TRBV6-5 and TRBJ1-1; no clear D. The CDR3 covers 15 residues. The germline CDR1 and CDR2 sequences are MNHEY and SVGAGI. Trimming stripped 3 bases from V and 2 bases from J, with 13 bases between. This chain's CDR3 is CASSYAGGGNTEAFF. The CDR3, as DNA: TGTGCCAGCAGTTATGCGGGCGGCGGAAACACTGAAGCTTTCTTT.

This chain uses TRBV2 with TRBJ1-1; D uncertain. This CDR3 has 13 amino acids. CDR1 SNHLY and CDR2 FYNNEI come from the germline V gene. Trimming stripped 8 bases from V and 3 bases from J, with 13 bases between. For the CDR3, the DNA is TGTGCCAGCGACTCGACCCTTTACACTGAAGCTTTCTTT. This codes for CASDSTLYTEAFF.

Written as DNA, the CDR3 is TGTGCCAGCAGTTACTCAGGTTTCGGGGAGCTGTTTTTT. This gives the protein CASSYSGFGELFF. This sequence joins TRBV6-5 and TRBJ2-2; no clear D gene. The CDR3 sequence is 13 residues long. V gave up 0 bases and J gave up 7 bases, with 6 bases separating them. CDR1 is MNHEY, CDR2 SVGAGI, per germline.

This clonotype was seen a handful of times. The chain joins TRBV2 to TRBJ2-2, with 8 bases identical to TRBD1. The CDR3 has 14 residues. The germline CDR1 and CDR2 sequences are SNHLY and FYNNEI. Trimming cost V 6 bases and J 3 bases; bases outside gene matches: 3. The CDR3 sequence: CASSRDRHTGELFF. The CDR3 DNA is TGTGCCAGCAGCCGGGACAGGCACACCGGGGAGCTGTTTTTT. The full variable domain, rest sourced from reference TRBV2 and TRBJ2-2, is EPEVTQTPSHQVTQMGQEVILRCVPISNHLYFYWYRQILGQKVEFLVSFYNNEISEKSEIFDDQFSVERPDGSNFTLKIRSTKLEDSAMYFCASSRDRHTGELFFGEGSRLTVL.

This clonotype was seen a handful of times. V gene TRBV10-3 combines with J gene TRBJ2-5; D remains ambiguous. V lost 4 bases and J lost 9, with 27 bases in between. The CDR3 is 17 residues long. CDR1 is ENHRY and CDR2 is SYGVKD in the germline V gene. DNA for the CDR3: TGTGCCATCAGTGCCCGGGTTGAGGATGCAAGGAAGAGTCCCCAGTACTTC. This encodes CAISARVEDARKSPQYF.

This clonotype was counted ten times or more. The rearrangement uses TRBV28 and TRBJ1-6; TRBD1 might be the D (6 bases). The ends were cut back, 6 bases at V and 5 bases at J, with 8 bases in the middle. The CDR3 covers 13 residues. In germline, CDR1 is MDHEN, CDR2 SYDVKM. DNA of the CDR3: TGTGCCAGCAGCCGGACAGATAATTCACCCCTCCACTTT. Its translation is CASSRTDNSPLHF.

The chain links TRBV29-1 to TRBJ2-3; D call uncertain. Germline values: CDR1 SQVTM, CDR2 ANQGSEA. This CDR3 has 13 amino acids. Trimming stripped 3 bases from V and 0 bases from J, with 7 bases between. The CDR3 DNA follows: TGCAGCGTTGACCCGATCAGCACAGATACGCAGTATTTT. Its translation: CSVDPISTDTQYF.

This chain connects TRBV9 to TRBJ2-2; TRBD2 agrees at 11 bases. V was clipped by 0 bases and J by 4 bases; unmatched bases: 2. Germline CDR1 and CDR2: SGDLS and YYNGEE. The CDR3 loop spans 16 amino acids. For the CDR3, the DNA is TGTGCCAGCAGCGTAGTAGCGGGAGGGGGCACCGGGGAGCTGTTTTTT. Translated: CASSVVAGGGTGELFF.

The CDR3 spells CASSQAGTGGRNEQFF. The CDR3, as DNA: TGTGCCAGCAGCCAAGCCGGGACAGGGGGTCGGAATGAGCAGTTCTTC. This rearrangement joins TRBV3-1 to TRBJ2-1, with TRBD1 matching 11 bases. The CDR3 extends over 16 amino acids. The junction had 6 bases not matched to a gene; V was cut back by 1 base and J by 7 bases. The germline CDR1 and CDR2 sequences are LGHDT and YNNKEL (reference sequence).

This clonotype has ten or more counts. The chain carries TRBV20-1 and TRBJ1-5; D may be TRBD1 (5 bases). The CDR3 is 13 amino acids. CDR1 DFQATT and CDR2 SNEGSKA come from the germline V gene (reference sequence). Trimming took 1 base from V and 7 from J, leaving 11 bases between them. The CDR3 DNA sequence: TGCAGTGCTAGAGTACAGGTGGGGCAGCCCCAGCATTTT. Amino acids: CSARVQVGQPQHF.

This chain connects TRBV5-1 to TRBJ2-5; 9 bases are shared with TRBD1. This CDR3 spans 15 amino acids. V was pared by 2 bases and J by 5 bases, with 7 bases of the junction left unmatched. In germline, CDR1 is SGHRS, CDR2 YFSETQ. The CDR3 DNA reads TGCGCCAGCAGCTTCTCGCTGACAGGGGGGGAGACCCAGTACTTC. The encoded protein is CASSFSLTGGETQYF. The whole variable domain, remainder taken from reference TRBV5-1 and TRBJ2-5, is KAGVTQTPRYLIKTRGQQVTLSCSPISGHRSVSWYQQTPGQGLQFLFEYFSETQRNKGNFPGRFSGRQFSNSRSEMNVSTLELGDSALYLCASSFSLTGGETQYFGPGTRLLVL.

The CDR3 sequence is CASSESRGLAGSSYNEQFF. CDR3 DNA: TGCGCCAGCAGTGAGTCGCGTGGACTAGCGGGGAGCTCCTACAATGAGCAGTTCTTC. The chain joins TRBV10-1 to TRBJ2-1; 12 bases agree with TRBD2. There are 19 residues in the CDR3. The germline V gene has CDR1 WNHNN and CDR2 SYGVQD (reference sequence). V trimming: 0 bases; J trimming: 0 bases; junction bases outside the gene matches: 6.

This clonotype has more than one count but fewer than ten. V is TRBV12-3 or TRBV12-4 and J is TRBJ2-7; D assignment may be TRBD1 or TRBD2 (5 bases each). This CDR3 has 15 amino acids. Trimming left V 4 bases short and J 3 bases short, with 16 bases between. CDR3 amino acids: CASSSRDRSGYEQYF. Written as DNA, the CDR3 is TGTGCCAGCAGTTCCCGGGACCGGTCTGGCTACGAGCAGTACTTC.

This rearrangement joins TRBV9 to TRBJ2-5; possible D gene TRBD2, 6 bases. Looked up from germline, CDR1 is SGDLS and CDR2 is YYNGEE. V dropped 0 bases and J dropped 4 bases, with 13 bases sitting between them. This CDR3 has 15 amino acids. In DNA, the CDR3 is TGTGCCAGCAGCGTAGTGTCACTAGCAGGAGAGACCCAGTACTTC. Protein sequence: CASSVVSLAGETQYF.

There are a few counts of this clonotype. The rearrangement links TRBV6-1 to TRBJ2-3; 13 nucleotides agree with TRBD2. The germline CDR1 and CDR2 sequences are MNHNS and SASEGT. V trimming: 10 bases; J trimming: 5 bases; junction bases outside the gene matches: 6. This CDR3 has 14 amino acids. In DNA, the CDR3 is TGTGCCACCACTAGCGGGGGGGCAAGAGATACGCAGTATTTT. Translating gives CATTSGGARDTQYF.

V is TRBV5-8 and J is TRBJ2-7; possible D gene TRBD1, 6 bases. The CDR3 totals 14 residues. The germline V gene encodes CDR1 SGHTS and CDR2 YDEGEE. Deletions cut 4 bases from V and 5 bases from J, with 16 bases between. CDR3 nucleotides: TGTGCCAGCAGCGGTACGAGGGGGTTCAACGAGCAGTACTTC. Its translation: CASSGTRGFNEQYF.

This clonotype was detected only a few times. The chain couples TRBV12-3 or TRBV12-4 to TRBJ2-1; TRBD1 matches at 10 bases. This CDR3 contains 12 residues. The V gene end was trimmed by 6 bases and the J gene end by 9 bases; junction bases not matched to a gene: 2. The DNA for the CDR3 is TGTGCCAGCAGCCGACAGGGGGCTGAGCAGTTCTTC. The encoded protein is CASSRQGAEQFF.

This chain links TRBV28 with TRBJ2-2; 10 bases agree with TRBD1. The CDR3 totals 15 residues. V was pared by 6 bases and J by 3 bases, with 4 bases of the junction left unmatched. Germline CDR1 is MDHEN and CDR2 is SYDVKM. In nucleotides, the CDR3 is TGTGCCAGCAGCGACAGGGGGCAATACACCGGGGAGCTGTTTTTT. Protein product: CASSDRGQYTGELFF.

V and J are TRBV5-1 and TRBJ2-5, with 14 bases aligning to TRBD2. The CDR3 is 16 amino acids. V dropped 4 bases and J dropped 4; count of bases not matched to a gene: 6. In germline, CDR1 is SGHRS, CDR2 YFSETQ. The chain's CDR3 is CASSKGLAGGSETQYF. Written as DNA, the CDR3 is TGCGCCAGCAGCAAAGGACTAGCGGGGGGATCAGAGACCCAGTACTTC.

This clonotype was picked up a small number of times. This chain joins TRBV10-3 and TRBJ2-3; D possibly corresponds to TRBD2 (5 bases). Trimming stripped 4 bases from V and 2 bases from J, with 7 bases between. Germline-derived CDR1 and CDR2 are ENHRY and SYGVKD. The CDR3 runs to 13 residues. The DNA for the CDR3 is TGTGCCATCAGTGTCGGGAACACAGATACGCAGTATTTT. Its protein product is CAISVGNTDTQYF.

The chain links TRBV5-6 to TRBJ1-1; TRBD1 might be the D (6 bases). The germline gives CDR1 SGHDT, CDR2 YYEEEE. The CDR3 has 15 amino acids. The V and J ends lost 7 bases and 0 bases respectively, with 16 bases between them. CDR3 in DNA: TGTGCCAGCTCCGGGGGCTGGGTTATGAACACTGAAGCTTTCTTT. Translating it yields CASSGGWVMNTEAFF.

The chain is built from TRBV6-1 and TRBJ2-1, with 7 bases aligning to TRBD1. The CDR3 has 16 amino acids. J gave up 1 base and V 5 bases, and 8 bases lay outside the gene matches. The germline CDR1 and CDR2 sequences are MNHNS and SASEGT. DNA for the CDR3: TGTGCCAGCAGTCCTATGACAGGGCGGTCCTACAATGAGCAGTTCTTC. Protein product: CASSPMTGRSYNEQFF.

V gene TRBV20-1 combines with J gene TRBJ2-1; the D gene is possibly TRBD2 (5 bases). V lost 3 bases and J 2 bases, leaving 14 bases between the germline ends. The CDR3 covers 15 residues. Germline V lookup: CDR1 DFQATT, CDR2 SNEGSKA (reference sequence). In nucleotides, the CDR3 is TGCAGTGCTAGCAGAGCGCGGGTCCCCTACAATGAGCAGTTCTTC. Its translation is CSASRARVPYNEQFF.

This clonotype occurred a few times. This chain links TRBV29-1 with TRBJ2-5, with D perhaps matching TRBD2 (5 bases). The CDR3 loop spans 12 amino acids. Trimming removed 0 bases from V and 9 bases from J, with 11 bases in between. CDR1 is SQVTM and CDR2 is ANQGSEA in the germline V gene. The CDR3 loop is CSVEDRGYSQYF. The CDR3, as DNA: TGCAGCGTTGAAGATCGGGGTTACTCCCAGTACTTC.